This T cell receptor (beta chain) was retrieved from a study of OX40 agonist ivuxolimab in advanced cancers. About the research overall: Therapy given before enrollment (anti-PD-1, anti-PD-L1 or anti-CTLA-4) was allowed, and around 41% had some.

The repertoire was sequenced with immunoSEQ multiplex PCR; TCRdb's copy has only in-frame clones and lacks some. The repertoire holds over 75,000 clones, with more than 70% as singletons. The CDR3 spans 16 residues. CDR1 and CDR2 (germline): ENHRY, SYGVKD. V gave up 6 bases and J gave up 0 bases; unmatched junction bases: 10. The rearrangement uses TRBV10-3 and TRBJ1-1; TRBD1 matches 7 bases. The sequencing here drew on CD4+ or CD8+ T cells sorted from blood, taken in a trial of the OX40 agonist ivuxolimab. The receptor's source is an adult with an advanced solid tumor such as melanoma, head and neck, liver or kidney cancer. The DNA of the CDR3 is TGTGCCATCAGCTCACGGGGGACAGAGATGAACACTGAAGCTTTCTTT. It yields the protein CAISSRGTEMNTEAFF.